This is a list of T cell receptor beta chains from one sample in a study of cytomegalovirus exposure and HLA in healthy donors. Repertoires were generated with immunoSEQ multiplex PCR, while TCRdb's copy carries only in-frame clones and drops some. This sample has fewer than 200,000 clones, with 82% found just once. The source material was PBMCs. The receptors here all came from a girl aged 5 to 17 in good health and CMV-seropositive. Each CDR3 is given with its conserved first and last residue. The D gene is left open where the match is weak. The size of a clone is reported for some rows only, either as once, few or many, or as a class for expanded clones.

V	J	D	size	DNA	CDR3
TRBV7-8	TRBJ2-2	-	-	TGTGCCAGCAGCTTAGTTCTGCTAACCGGGGAGCTGTTTTTT	CASSLVLLTGELFF
TRBV5-1	TRBJ1-1	TRBD1	-	TGCGCCAGCAGCACACCGGGACAGGGGACTGAAGCTTTCTTT	CASSTPGQGTEAFF
TRBV4-1	TRBJ2-7	-	-	TGCGCCAGCAGCCAAGATTGGGGACATATCAGCTCCTACGAGCAGTACTTC	CASSQDWGHISSYEQYF
TRBV28	TRBJ2-5	-	-	TGTGCCAGCAGTTTCAGGGTTTACCAAGAGACCCAGTACTTC	CASSFRVYQETQYF
TRBV28	TRBJ2-7	-	few	TGTGCCAGCAGTTTGGGGGGGGGCGGCTACGAGCAGTACTTC	CASSLGGGGYEQYF
TRBV7-3	TRBJ2-3	-	-	TGTGCCAGCAGCTTAATGGCGGGCCCAGATACGCAGTATTTT	CASSLMAGPDTQYF
TRBV9	TRBJ2-7	-	-	TGTGCCAGCAGCGTAAAAACAGGGTCATCCGTGGGGGAGCAGTACTTC	CASSVKTGSSVGEQYF
TRBV4-1	TRBJ2-1	-	-	TGCGCCAGCAGCTCTCCACTCCGGGACAATGAGCAGTTCTTC	CASSSPLRDNEQFF
TRBV5-1	TRBJ1-1	-	-	TGCGCCAGCAGCAAAGGAGCCAACACTGAAGCTTTCTTT	CASSKGANTEAFF
TRBV5-3	TRBJ2-1	TRBD2	-	TGTGCCAGAAGCCTGAGGACTAGCGGGAGGCCGGAGGAGCAGTTCTTC	CARSLRTSGRPEEQFF
TRBV7-9	TRBJ2-7	-	-	TGTGCCAGCAGCCCCACAACCTACGAGCAGTACTTC	CASSPTTYEQYF
TRBV18	TRBJ1-2	TRBD1	-	TGTGCCAGCTCTGAAGGGACAGGCAGCTCCTATGGCTACACCTTC	CASSEGTGSSYGYTF
TRBV2	TRBJ2-7	-	once	TGTGCCAGCAGTGATCCTCGCGGGGAGGAGCAGTACTTC	CASSDPRGEEQYF
TRBV7-2	TRBJ2-7	-	once	TGTGCCAGCAGCTACCGCACAGGGCGAGAAGAGCAGTACTTC	CASSYRTGREEQYF
TRBV14	TRBJ2-2	TRBD1	-	TGTGCCAGCAGCCTCCACAGGGGGCGGAACACCGGGGAGCTGTTTTTT	CASSLHRGRNTGELFF
TRBV6-5	TRBJ1-4	TRBD1	-	TGTGCCAGCAGTTCTCTCATAGACAGGGATGGTGAAAAACTGTTTTTT	CASSSLIDRDGEKLFF
TRBV6-5	TRBJ1-4	-	-	TGTGCCAGCAGTTACAGGGGGGGCCAGAATGAAAAACTGTTTTTT	CASSYRGGQNEKLFF
TRBV6-5	TRBJ2-5	TRBD2	-	TGTGCCAGCAGCCGGGCTAGCGGGAGAATGGAGACCCAGTACTTC	CASSRASGRMETQYF
TRBV5-1	TRBJ2-7	-	-	TGCGCCAGCAGTTCTTCTCTCCGGGATTGGCGACGGTCATACTACGAGCAGTACTTC	CASSSSLRDWRRSYYEQYF